The present entry profiles one T cell receptor beta chain with its context. Its antigen is as yet unknown. The sample is drawn from a study of OX40 agonist ivuxolimab in advanced cancers. Study-wide context: Of the participants, around 39% had some prior anti-PD-1, anti-PD-L1 or anti-CTLA-4 therapy, which was allowed.

The table came from immunoSEQ multiplex PCR; TCRdb's copy has only in-frame clones and leaves some out. The sample carries around 15,000 clones, nearly 95% recorded once. Findings of the study overall: Some of the lowest clonal expansion was seen in partial responders at 0.1-3.0 mg/kg.

This receptor was taken from an adult with an advanced solid tumor such as melanoma, head and neck, liver or kidney cancer. Material: CD4+ or CD8+ T cells sorted from blood, obtained in a trial of the OX40 agonist ivuxolimab.

The CDR3 nucleotides read TGTGCCAGCAGCTTGTATCCGGGTAGTTCCGGGGAGCTGTTTTTT. As protein: CASSLYPGSSGELFF. The rearrangement links TRBV5-6 to TRBJ2-2, with D hard to call. CDR3 length: 15 amino acids. Trimming removed 1 base from V and 6 bases from J, with 13 bases in between. CDR1 SGHDT and CDR2 YYEEEE come from the germline V gene. Filled out from reference TRBV5-6 and TRBJ2-2, the complete variable domain reads DAGVTQSPTHLIKTRGQQVTLRCSPKSGHDTVSWYQQALGQGPQFIFQYYEEEERQRGNFPDRFSGHQFPNYSSELNVNALLLGDSALYLCASSLYPGSSGELFFGEGSRLTVL.